The sequence of this T cell receptor (beta chain) was determined in a study of OX40 agonist ivuxolimab in advanced cancers. The wider study: Participants, roughly 80% male, averaged approximately 56 years of age, ranging from about 23 to 90.

With regard to this clone: Its antigen is undetermined.

Study observations and caveats: CD8+ T cells averaged more expanded clones than CD4+.

Sequenced by immunoSEQ multiplex PCR; TCRdb stores in-frame clones only, minus some. The table includes roughly 32,000 clones, 92% detected once. From germline, CDR1 is KGHSH and CDR2 LQKENI. V shed 3 bases, J shed 7 bases, and the junction held 12 bases outside the gene matches. This CDR3 comprises 16 residues. The source was CD4+ or CD8+ T cells sorted from blood, collected in a trial of the OX40 agonist ivuxolimab. This sequence was found in an adult with an advanced solid tumor such as melanoma, head and neck, liver or kidney cancer. The chain carries TRBV18 and TRBJ2-1; 7 bases are a match to TRBD1. The chain's CDR3 is CASSPIIRGQNNEQFF. The CDR3 DNA follows: TGTGCCAGCTCACCTATAATAAGGGGGCAAAATAATGAGCAGTTCTTC.